Sequencing of this T cell receptor beta chain was carried out in a study of patients and donors after allogeneic stem cell transplantation. TCRdb itself ran the RT-PCR reads through MiXCR, one entry per CDR3 protein. Among some 150,000 distinct CDR3 sequences, over 30% were seen once, and the ten largest hold roughly 50%. The CDR3 loop spans 12 amino acids. Trimming took off 5 bases at V and 8 bases at J, with 12 bases between the two ends. What was sequenced was blood, either unsorted or a sorted T cell fraction (not recorded which). The sequence was collected from a human donor who was either an allogeneic HSCT recipient or a stem cell or donor lymphocyte infusion donor (not recorded which). It is not recorded whose cells these are; they may come from a transplant donor. J is TRBJ1-1 and V is TRBV12-3 or TRBV12-4; D is uncertain. The CDR3 region has the DNA TGTGCCAGCAGTCCACCGGCGGTCGAAGCTTTCTTT. Amino acid sequence: CASSPPAVEAFF.